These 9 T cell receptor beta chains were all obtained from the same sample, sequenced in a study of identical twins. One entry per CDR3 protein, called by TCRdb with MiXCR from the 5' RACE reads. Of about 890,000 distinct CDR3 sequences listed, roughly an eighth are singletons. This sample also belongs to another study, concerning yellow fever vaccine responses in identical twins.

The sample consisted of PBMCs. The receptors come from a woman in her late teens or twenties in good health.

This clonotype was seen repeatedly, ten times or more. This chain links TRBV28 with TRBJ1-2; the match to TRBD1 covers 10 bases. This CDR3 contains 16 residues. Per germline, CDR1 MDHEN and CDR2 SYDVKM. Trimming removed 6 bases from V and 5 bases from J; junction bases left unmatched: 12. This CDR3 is CASSLTPTGGKYGYTF. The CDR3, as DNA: TGTGCCAGCAGCTTAACCCCGACAGGGGGCAAGTATGGCTACACCTTC.

The CDR3 here is CASSLLRGSGELFF. The CDR3 coding sequence is TGTGCCAGCAGCTTACTCAGGGGATCCGGGGAGCTGTTTTTT. This chain connects TRBV7-9 to TRBJ2-2, with D possibly matching TRBD1 (6 bases). CDR3 length: 14 amino acids. With 2 bases removed from V and 6 bases from J, the gap between germline ends came to 10 bases. CDR1 SEHNR and CDR2 FQNEAQ come from the germline V gene (reference sequence).

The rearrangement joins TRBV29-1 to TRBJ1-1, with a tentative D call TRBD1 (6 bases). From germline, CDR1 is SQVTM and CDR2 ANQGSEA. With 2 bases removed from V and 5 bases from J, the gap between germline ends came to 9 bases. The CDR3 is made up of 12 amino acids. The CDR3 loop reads CSVEKGGTEAFF. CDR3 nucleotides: TGCAGCGTTGAAAAAGGGGGGACTGAAGCTTTCTTT.

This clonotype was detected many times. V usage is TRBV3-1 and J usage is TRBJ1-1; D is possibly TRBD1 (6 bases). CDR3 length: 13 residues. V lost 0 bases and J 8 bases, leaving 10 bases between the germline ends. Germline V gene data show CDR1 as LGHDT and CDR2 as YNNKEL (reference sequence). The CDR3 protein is CASSQDRRGEAFF. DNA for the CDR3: TGTGCCAGCAGCCAAGATCGCAGGGGCGAAGCTTTCTTT.

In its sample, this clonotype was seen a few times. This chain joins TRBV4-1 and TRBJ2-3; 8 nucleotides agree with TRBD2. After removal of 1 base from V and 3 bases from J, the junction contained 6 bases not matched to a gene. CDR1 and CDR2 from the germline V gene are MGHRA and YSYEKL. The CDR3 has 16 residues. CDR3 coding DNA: TGCGCCAGCAGCCAAGTAGCGGGACGTTTAACAGATACGCAGTATTTT. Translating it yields CASSQVAGRLTDTQYF.

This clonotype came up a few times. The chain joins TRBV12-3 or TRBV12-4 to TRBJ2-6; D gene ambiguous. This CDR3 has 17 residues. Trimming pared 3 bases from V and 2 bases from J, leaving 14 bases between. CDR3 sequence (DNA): TGTGCCAGCAGTTTCGATCTGACACTTACTGGGGCCAACGTCCTGACTTTC. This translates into CASSFDLTLTGANVLTF.

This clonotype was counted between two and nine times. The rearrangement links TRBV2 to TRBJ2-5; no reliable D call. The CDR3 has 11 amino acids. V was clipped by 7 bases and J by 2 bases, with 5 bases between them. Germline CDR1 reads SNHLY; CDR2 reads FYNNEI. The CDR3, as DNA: TGTGCCAGCACACAGCAAGAGACCCAGTACTTC. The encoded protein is CASTQQETQYF.

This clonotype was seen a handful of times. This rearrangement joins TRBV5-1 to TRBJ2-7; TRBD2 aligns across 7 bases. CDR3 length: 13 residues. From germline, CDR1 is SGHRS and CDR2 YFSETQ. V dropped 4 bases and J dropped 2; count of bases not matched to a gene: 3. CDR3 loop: CASSHGLAYEQYF. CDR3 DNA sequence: TGCGCCAGCAGCCACGGACTAGCCTACGAGCAGTACTTC. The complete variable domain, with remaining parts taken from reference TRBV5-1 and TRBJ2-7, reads KAGVTQTPRYLIKTRGQQVTLSCSPISGHRSVSWYQQTPGQGLQFLFEYFSETQRNKGNFPGRFSGRQFSNSRSEMNVSTLELGDSALYLCASSHGLAYEQYFGPGTRLTVT.

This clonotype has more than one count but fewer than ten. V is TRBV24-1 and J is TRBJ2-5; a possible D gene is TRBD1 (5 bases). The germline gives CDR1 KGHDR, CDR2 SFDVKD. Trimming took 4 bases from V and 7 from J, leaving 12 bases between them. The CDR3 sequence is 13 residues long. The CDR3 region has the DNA TGTGCCACCAGTGAACAGGTGGAAGGGACCCAGTACTTC. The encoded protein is CATSEQVEGTQYF.